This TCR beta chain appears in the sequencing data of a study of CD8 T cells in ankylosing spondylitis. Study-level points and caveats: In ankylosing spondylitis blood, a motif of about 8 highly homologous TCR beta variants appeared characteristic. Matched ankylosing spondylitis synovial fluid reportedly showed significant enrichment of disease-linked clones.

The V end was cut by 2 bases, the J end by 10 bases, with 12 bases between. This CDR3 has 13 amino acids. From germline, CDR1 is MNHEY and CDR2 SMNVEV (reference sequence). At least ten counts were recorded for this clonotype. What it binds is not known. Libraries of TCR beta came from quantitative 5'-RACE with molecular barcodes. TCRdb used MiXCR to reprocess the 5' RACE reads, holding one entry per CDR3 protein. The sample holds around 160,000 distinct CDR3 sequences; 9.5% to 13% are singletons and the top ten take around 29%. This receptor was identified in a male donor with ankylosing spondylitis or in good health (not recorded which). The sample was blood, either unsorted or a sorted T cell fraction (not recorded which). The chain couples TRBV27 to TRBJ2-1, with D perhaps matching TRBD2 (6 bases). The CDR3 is CASSLARDLEQFF. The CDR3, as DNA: TGTGCCAGCAGTTTAGCCCGGGACTTAGAGCAGTTCTTC.